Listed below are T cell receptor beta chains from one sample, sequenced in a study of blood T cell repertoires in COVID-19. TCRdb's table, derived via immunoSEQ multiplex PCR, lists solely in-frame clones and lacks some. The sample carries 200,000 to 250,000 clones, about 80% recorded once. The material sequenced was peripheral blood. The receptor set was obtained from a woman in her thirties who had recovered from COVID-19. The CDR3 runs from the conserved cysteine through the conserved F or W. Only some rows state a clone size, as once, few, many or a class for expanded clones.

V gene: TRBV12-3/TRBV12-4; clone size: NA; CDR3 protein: CASSFRGNEYF
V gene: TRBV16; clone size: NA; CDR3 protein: CASSQLRPETNQPQHF
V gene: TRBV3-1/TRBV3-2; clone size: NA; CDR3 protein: CASTDYYGKYGYTF
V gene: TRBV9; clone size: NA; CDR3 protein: CASSDDRTTDTQYF
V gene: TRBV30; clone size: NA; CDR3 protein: CAWGGQGNQPQHF
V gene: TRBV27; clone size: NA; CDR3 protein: CASSSPMSPSYTF
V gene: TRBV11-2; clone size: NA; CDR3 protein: CASSSNFQGVDTDTQYF
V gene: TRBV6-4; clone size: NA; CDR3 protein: CASSVNPGTADTEAFF
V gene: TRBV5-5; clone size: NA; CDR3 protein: CASSLRFGQGGSPLHF
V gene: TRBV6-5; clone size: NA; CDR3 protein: CASRDRLTGELFF
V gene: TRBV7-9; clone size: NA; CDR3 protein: CASSPIGGMNTEAFF
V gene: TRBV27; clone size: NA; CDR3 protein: CASSLRGYHNEQFF
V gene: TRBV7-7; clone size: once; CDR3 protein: CASSLGQSSTDTQYF
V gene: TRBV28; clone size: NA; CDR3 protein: CASSGGQIPYGYTF
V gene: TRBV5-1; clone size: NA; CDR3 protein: CASSWEGWVVGLYEQYF
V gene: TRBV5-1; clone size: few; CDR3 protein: CASSSGGGREETQYF
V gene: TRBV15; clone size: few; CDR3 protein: CATSSPGGSGNTIYF
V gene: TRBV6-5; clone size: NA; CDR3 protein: CASSFDLNTEAFF
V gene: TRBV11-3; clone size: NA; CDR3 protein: CASSLVFRGPYEQYF